The source of this T cell receptor (beta chain) is a study of cytotoxic CD8 clonotypes in ibrutinib-treated CLL. Study details: Across the patients, roughly 10 were relapsed/refractory, about 15 treatment-naive and 17 to 18 IGHV unmutated. Partial responses totalled roughly 25 and complete responses 2; after median approximately 62 months, approximately 15 remained remitted and around twelve progressed.

Sequencing used immunoSEQ multiplex PCR; TCRdb keeps in-frame clones, though not all of them. The table includes some 140,000 clones, around 93% detected once. The source of about 2 micrograms of genomic DNA for TCR beta libraries was cryopreserved PBMCs. Study results and limitations: Baseline values of clonality outstripped age-matched healthy donors and followed circulating CD8+ T-cell counts.

A remark on this clone: As yet, its antigen is unknown.

V shed 0 bases and J 4 bases; nucleotides not matched to a gene: 7. The length of the CDR3 is 16 residues. In germline, CDR1 is LGHNA, CDR2 YSLEER. The receptor comes from a human donor with chronic lymphocytic leukemia. The chain is built from TRBV4-3 and TRBJ2-7, with TRBD2 matching 9 bases. Here the sequenced sample was PBMCs, taken after 12 months of ibrutinib treatment. CDR3 DNA: TGCGCCAGCAGCCAAGACATTAGCGGGAGTGGTTACGAGCAGTACTTC. This sequence encodes CASSQDISGSGYEQYF.